One TCR beta chain is described in this entry. These data belong to a study of cytomegalovirus exposure and HLA in healthy donors. About the research overall: Among the approximately 400 genotyped donors, 65% to 90% were placed in the Caucasian-associated ancestry cluster.

PCR used 60 Vbeta primers and 13 Jbeta primers. Authors' analysis steps: Later, an analysis found approximately 80 million unique TCR beta chains, and roughly 9.9 million of these were shared. Sequencing was performed with immunoSEQ multiplex PCR; in TCRdb, only in-frame clones are kept and a portion is missing. That table supplies the V and J calls and clone size; D and trimming were determined from the DNA. The sample consists of about 140,000 clones, about four fifths of them appearing once. Germline CDR1 is SEHNR and CDR2 is FQNEAQ (reference sequence). V was clipped by 3 bases and J by 1 base, with 15 bases between them. The CDR3 is 16 residues long.

This TCR was recovered from a woman in her late teens or twenties in good health and CMV-seropositive. Material for sequencing was PBMCs. J is TRBJ1-2 and V is TRBV7-9; TRBD1 might be the D (6 bases). In nucleotides, the CDR3 is TGTGCCAGCAGCTTTGTCGTCGGACAGATTAACTATGGCTACACCTTC. Its protein product is CASSFVVGQINYGYTF.